This TCR beta chain was recovered during a study of OX40 agonist ivuxolimab in advanced cancers. The CDR3 runs to 16 residues. Germline lookup yields CDR1 SGHTA and CDR2 FQGNSA. Trimming removed 0 bases at V and 0 bases at J, with 9 bases between. This table comes from immunoSEQ multiplex PCR, and its TCRdb copy is limited to in-frame clones, with some not included. The sample lists about 58,000 clones, around 90% occurring once. This clone has a single count. The sequenced sample was CD4+ or CD8+ T cells sorted from blood, obtained in a trial of the OX40 agonist ivuxolimab. This receptor was obtained from an adult with an advanced solid tumor such as melanoma, head and neck, liver or kidney cancer. The chain couples TRBV7-2 to TRBJ1-3; D may be TRBD1 (5 bases). The CDR3 region is CASSLAGPISGNTIYF. The CDR3 DNA reads as TGTGCCAGCAGCTTAGCGGGACCGATCTCTGGAAACACCATATATTTT.